This entry describes one T cell receptor (beta chain). Per the original data handling: Estimation of nucleated cell counts relied on the amplification of reference gene primers. Using immunoSEQ multiplex PCR, the repertoire was profiled, and TCRdb retains in-frame clones only, with some absent. Clonal size and the V and J genes are those of that table, whereas D and trimming came from the DNA. The sample lists 250,000 to 350,000 clones; approximately 90% were seen once. CDR3 length: 17 residues. V lost 2 bases, J lost 3 bases, and 8 bases stayed unmatched. Germline CDR1 WNHNN, CDR2 SYGVQD (reference sequence). The data are from a study of blood T cell repertoires in COVID-19. The overall study: Collection of acute and convalescent COVID-19 samples took place in the United States, Italy and Spain. The cDNA or gDNA used as material had been derived from T cells, B-cell-depleted T cells, or PBMCs.

During active infection, Seattle patients enrolled and were then monitored through disease. The source material was peripheral blood. The chain recombines TRBV10-1 with TRBJ1-5; 9 nucleotides align to TRBD1. The sequence was obtained from a woman between 50 and 59 years old with COVID-19, enrolled during active disease. CDR3 loop: CASSETPGTGHNQPQHF. Written as DNA, the CDR3 is TGCGCCAGCAGTGAGACCCCCGGGACAGGGCACAATCAGCCCCAGCATTTT.